This is a list of T cell receptor beta chains from one sample in a study of cytomegalovirus exposure and HLA in healthy donors. The protocol was immunoSEQ multiplex PCR, while the TCRdb copy is restricted to in-frame clones and leaves out a portion. The sample has approximately 200,000 clones, 79% seen once. The sample was PBMCs. The origin of the receptors is a woman aged 30 to 39 in good health and CMV-seropositive. The CDR3 runs from the conserved cysteine through the conserved F or W. The order of the fields is V gene, CDR3 length, clone size, J gene, CDR3 protein. Clone size is not always given. Where it is, it says once, few, many or a class for expanded clones.

>TRBV15|15|NA|TRBJ1-1
CATSRDLGQGAEAFF
>TRBV19|16|NA|TRBJ2-2
CASSLQLADHTGELFF
>TRBV29-1|13|few|TRBJ2-1
CSVRVSGGSEQFF
>TRBV7-2|15|NA|TRBJ1-1
CASSPFGELNTEAFF
>TRBV9|17|NA|TRBJ1-1
CASSVVPTVSLNTEAFF
>TRBV12-5|13|once|TRBJ2-1
CASGLSRENEQFF
>TRBV10-3|14|few|TRBJ1-1
CAIRDRASDTEAFF
>TRBV19|12|NA|TRBJ1-2
CASSQGDYGYTF
>TRBV7-9|13|NA|TRBJ1-2
CASSLPGGYGYTF
>TRBV4-2|16|once|TRBJ2-7
CASSQAGTSGGYEQYF
>TRBV11-2|14|once|TRBJ1-1
CASSFSRGGTEAFF